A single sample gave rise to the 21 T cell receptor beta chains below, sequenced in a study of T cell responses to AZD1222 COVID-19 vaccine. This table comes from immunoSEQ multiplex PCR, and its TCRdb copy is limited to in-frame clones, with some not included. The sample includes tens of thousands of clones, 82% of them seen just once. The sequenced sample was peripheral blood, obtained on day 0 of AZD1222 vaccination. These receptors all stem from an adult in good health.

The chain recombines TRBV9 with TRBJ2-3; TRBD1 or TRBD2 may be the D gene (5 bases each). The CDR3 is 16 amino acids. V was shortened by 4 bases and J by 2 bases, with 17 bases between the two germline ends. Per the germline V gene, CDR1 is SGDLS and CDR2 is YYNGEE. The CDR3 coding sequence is TGTGCCAGCAGCCCCGAGGAACGGGGCCCCACAGATACGCAGTATTTT. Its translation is CASSPEERGPTDTQYF. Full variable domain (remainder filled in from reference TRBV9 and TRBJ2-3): DSGVTQTPKHLITATGQRVTLRCSPRSGDLSVYWYQQSLDQGLQFLIQYYNGEERAKGNILERFSAQQFPDLHSELNLSSLELGDSALYFCASSPEERGPTDTQYFGPGTRLTVL.

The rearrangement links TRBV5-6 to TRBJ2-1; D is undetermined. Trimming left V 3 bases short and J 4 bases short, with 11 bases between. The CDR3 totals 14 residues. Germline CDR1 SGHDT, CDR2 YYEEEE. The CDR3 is CASSSFGQYNEQFF. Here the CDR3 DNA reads TGTGCCAGCAGCTCATTTGGGCAGTACAATGAGCAGTTCTTC.

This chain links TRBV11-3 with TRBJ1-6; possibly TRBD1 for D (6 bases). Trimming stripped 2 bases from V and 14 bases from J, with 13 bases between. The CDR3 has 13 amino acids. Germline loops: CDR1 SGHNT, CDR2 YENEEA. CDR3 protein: CASSLRPEGALHF. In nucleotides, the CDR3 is TGTGCCAGCAGCTTAAGGCCCGAGGGGGCCCTCCACTTT. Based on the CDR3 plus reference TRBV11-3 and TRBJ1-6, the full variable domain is EAGVVQSPRYKIIEKKQPVAFWCNPISGHNTLYWYLQNLGQGPELLIRYENEEAVDDSQLPKDRFSAERLKGVDSTLKIQPAELGDSAVYLCASSLRPEGALHFGNGTRLTVT.

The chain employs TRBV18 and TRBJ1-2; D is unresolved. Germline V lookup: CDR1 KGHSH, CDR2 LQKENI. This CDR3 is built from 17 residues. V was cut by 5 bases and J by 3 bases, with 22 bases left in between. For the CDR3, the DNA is TGTGCCAGCTCAGGACGCTCCACGTCCCTCGAAGACTATGGCTACACCTTC. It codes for CASSGRSTSLEDYGYTF.

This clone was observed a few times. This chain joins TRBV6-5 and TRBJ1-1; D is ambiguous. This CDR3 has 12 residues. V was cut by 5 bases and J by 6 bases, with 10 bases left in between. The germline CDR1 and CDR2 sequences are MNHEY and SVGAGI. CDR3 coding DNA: TGTGCCAGCAGTCCCGATTCATCTGAAGCTTTCTTT. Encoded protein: CASSPDSSEAFF.

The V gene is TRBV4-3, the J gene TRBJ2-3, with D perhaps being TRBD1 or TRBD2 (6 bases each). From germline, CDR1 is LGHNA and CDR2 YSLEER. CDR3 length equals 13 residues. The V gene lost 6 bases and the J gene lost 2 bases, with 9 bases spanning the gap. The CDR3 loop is CASSRGATDTQYF. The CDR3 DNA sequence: TGCGCCAGCAGTAGGGGGGCCACAGATACGCAGTATTTT.

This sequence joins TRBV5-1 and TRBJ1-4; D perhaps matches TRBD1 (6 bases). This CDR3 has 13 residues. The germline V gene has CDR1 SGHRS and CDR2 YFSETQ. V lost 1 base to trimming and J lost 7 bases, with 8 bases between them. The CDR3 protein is CASSLQGSEKLFF. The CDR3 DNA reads TGCGCCAGCAGCTTGCAGGGGAGTGAAAAACTGTTTTTT.

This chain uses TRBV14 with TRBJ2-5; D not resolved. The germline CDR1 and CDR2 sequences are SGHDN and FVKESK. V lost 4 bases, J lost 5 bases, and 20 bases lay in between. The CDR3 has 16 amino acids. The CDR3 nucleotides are TGTGCCAGCAGCCTCTCCTGGGTCGGGTCGCGGGAGACCCAGTACTTC. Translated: CASSLSWVGSRETQYF.

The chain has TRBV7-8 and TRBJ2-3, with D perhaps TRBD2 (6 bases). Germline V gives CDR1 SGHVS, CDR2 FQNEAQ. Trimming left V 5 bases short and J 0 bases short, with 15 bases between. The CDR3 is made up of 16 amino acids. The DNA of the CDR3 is TGTGCCAGCAGCCGCCGGGGGAAAGATAGCACAGATACGCAGTATTTT. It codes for CASSRRGKDSTDTQYF. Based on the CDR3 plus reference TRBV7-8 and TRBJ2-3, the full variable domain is GAGVSQSPRYKVAKRGQDVALRCDPISGHVSLFWYQQALGQGPEFLTYFQNEAQLDKSGLPSDRFFAERPEGSVSTLKIQRTQQEDSAVYLCASSRRGKDSTDTQYFGPGTRLTVL.

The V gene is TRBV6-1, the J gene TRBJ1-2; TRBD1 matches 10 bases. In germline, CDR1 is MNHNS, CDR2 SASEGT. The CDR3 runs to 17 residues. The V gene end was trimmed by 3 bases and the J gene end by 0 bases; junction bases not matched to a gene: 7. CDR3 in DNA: TGTGCCAGCAGTGAGCGGGAGACAGGGGGCGCTAACTATGGCTACACCTTC. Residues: CASSERETGGANYGYTF.

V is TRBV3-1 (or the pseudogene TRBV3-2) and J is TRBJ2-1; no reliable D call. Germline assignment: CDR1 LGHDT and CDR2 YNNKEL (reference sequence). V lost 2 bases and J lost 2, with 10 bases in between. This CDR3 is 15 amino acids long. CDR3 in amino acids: CASSQPGRPYNEQFF. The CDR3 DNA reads TGTGCCAGCAGCCAACCGGGTCGCCCCTACAATGAGCAGTTCTTC.

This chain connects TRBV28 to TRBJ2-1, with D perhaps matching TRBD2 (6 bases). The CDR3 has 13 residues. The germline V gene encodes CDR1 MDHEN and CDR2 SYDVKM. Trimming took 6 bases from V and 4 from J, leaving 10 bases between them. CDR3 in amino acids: CASSPAGYNEQFF. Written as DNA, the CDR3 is TGTGCCAGCAGCCCCGCGGGATACAATGAGCAGTTCTTC.

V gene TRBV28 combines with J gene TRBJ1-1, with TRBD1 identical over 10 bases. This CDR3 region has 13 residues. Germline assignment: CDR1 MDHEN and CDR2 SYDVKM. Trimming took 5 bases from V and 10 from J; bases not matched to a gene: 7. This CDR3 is CASSLTGGMIAFF. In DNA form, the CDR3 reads TGTGCCAGCAGTCTGACAGGGGGCATGATAGCTTTCTTT.

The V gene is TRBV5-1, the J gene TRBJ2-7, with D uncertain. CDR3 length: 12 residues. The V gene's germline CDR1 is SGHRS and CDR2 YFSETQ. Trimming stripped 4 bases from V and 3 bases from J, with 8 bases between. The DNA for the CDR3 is TGCGCCAGCAGCCGCGTGGGCTACGAGCAGTACTTC. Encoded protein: CASSRVGYEQYF.

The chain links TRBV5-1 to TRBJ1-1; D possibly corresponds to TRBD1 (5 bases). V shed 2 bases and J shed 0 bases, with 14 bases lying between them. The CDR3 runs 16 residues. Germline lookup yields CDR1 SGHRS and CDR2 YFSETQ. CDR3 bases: TGCGCCAGCAGCTTTAGCGGGGCAGCTGTGAACACTGAAGCTTTCTTT. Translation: CASSFSGAAVNTEAFF.

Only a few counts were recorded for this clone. CDR3 loop: CASSMGGQIFTDTQYF. CDR3 bases: TGTGCCAGTAGTATGGGTGGGCAAATTTTCACAGATACGCAGTATTTT. This chain uses TRBV19 with TRBJ2-3; no clear D gene. V lost 3 bases and J lost 2, with 15 bases in between. The germline CDR1 and CDR2 sequences are LNHDA and SQIVND (reference sequence). The CDR3 spans 16 residues.

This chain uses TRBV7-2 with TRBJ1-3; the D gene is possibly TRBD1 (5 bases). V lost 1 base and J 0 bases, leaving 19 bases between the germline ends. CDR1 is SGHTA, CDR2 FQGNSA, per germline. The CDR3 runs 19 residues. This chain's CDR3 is CASSLGGQGRISSGNTIYF. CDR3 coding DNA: TGTGCCAGCAGCTTAGGTGGGCAGGGAAGAATTAGCTCTGGAAACACCATATATTTT.

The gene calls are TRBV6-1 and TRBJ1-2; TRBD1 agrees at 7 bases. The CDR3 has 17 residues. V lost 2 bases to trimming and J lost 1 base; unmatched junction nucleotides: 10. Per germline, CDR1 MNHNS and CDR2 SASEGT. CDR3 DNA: TGTGCCAGCAGTGAAAGAGGACAGGCATTTGATAACTATGGCTACACCTTC. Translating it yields CASSERGQAFDNYGYTF.

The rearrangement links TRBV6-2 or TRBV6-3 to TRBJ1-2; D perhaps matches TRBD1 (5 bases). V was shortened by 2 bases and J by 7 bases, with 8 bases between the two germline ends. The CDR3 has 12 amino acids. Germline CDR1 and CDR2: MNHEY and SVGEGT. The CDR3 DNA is TGTGCCAGCAGTTACGAGGGGCTTGGCTACACCTTC. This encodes CASSYEGLGYTF.

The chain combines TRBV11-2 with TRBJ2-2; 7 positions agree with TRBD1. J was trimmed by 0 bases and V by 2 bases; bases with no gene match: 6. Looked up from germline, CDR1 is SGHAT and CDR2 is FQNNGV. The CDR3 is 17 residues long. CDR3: CASSLPQGGANTGELFF. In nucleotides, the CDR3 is TGTGCCAGCAGCTTACCTCAAGGGGGCGCGAACACCGGGGAGCTGTTTTTT.

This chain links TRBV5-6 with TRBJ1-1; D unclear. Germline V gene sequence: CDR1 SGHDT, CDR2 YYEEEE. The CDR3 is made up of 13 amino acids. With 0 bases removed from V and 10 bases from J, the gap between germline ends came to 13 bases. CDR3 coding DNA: TGTGCCAGCAGCTTGGCGGGCCCGTTTGTAGCTTTCTTT. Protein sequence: CASSLAGPFVAFF.